A selection of T cell receptor beta chains follows, all from one sample in a study of blood T cell repertoires in COVID-19. The assay was immunoSEQ multiplex PCR, and TCRdb's table has in-frame clones only and misses some. The sample records around 300,000 clones, approximately 88% being singletons. The material sequenced was peripheral blood. The source of these receptors is a woman aged 40 to 55 who had recovered from COVID-19. Each CDR3 is given with its conserved first and last residue. Fields, in order: clone size, D gene, V gene, CDR3 length, J gene, CDR3 protein, CDR3 DNA. A D gene is named only where the DNA matches it firmly. Only some rows state a clone size, as once, few, many or a class for expanded clones.

-,TRBD1,TRBV2,12,TRBJ1-2,CASTGQDYGYTF,TGTGCCAGCACGGGACAGGACTATGGCTACACCTTC
-,-,TRBV6-2/TRBV6-3,17,TRBJ2-5,CASSYPGLVGGGETQYF,TGTGCCAGCAGTTATCCGGGGCTAGTCGGGGGAGGAGAGACCCAGTACTTC
-,TRBD2,TRBV5-4,15,TRBJ2-7,CASSLYSGRMGEQYF,TGTGCCAGCAGCTTATACAGCGGGAGGATGGGTGAGCAGTACTTC
-,-,TRBV20-1,11,TRBJ2-1,CSGAFNVEQFF,TGCAGTGGAGCTTTCAATGTTGAGCAGTTCTTC
-,-,TRBV3-1/TRBV3-2,15,TRBJ2-5,CASSPQAIGQETQYF,TGTGCCAGCAGCCCCCAGGCCATTGGGCAAGAGACCCAGTACTTC
-,-,TRBV14,13,TRBJ1-3,CASSPFSGNTIYF,TGTGCCAGCAGCCCCTTCTCGGGAAACACCATATATTTT
-,-,TRBV28,12,TRBJ1-1,CASSPGRDEAFF,TGTGCCAGCAGTCCTGGACGGGATGAAGCTTTCTTT
once,-,TRBV30,14,TRBJ2-1,CAWGNQQGWNEQFF,TGTGCCTGGGGGAACCAACAGGGATGGAATGAGCAGTTCTTC
-,-,TRBV28,16,TRBJ1-1,CASNTEGGRGNTEAFF,TGTGCCAGCAACACGGAGGGGGGGCGCGGGAACACTGAAGCTTTCTTT
once,-,TRBV5-8,14,TRBJ2-3,CASSQRVGTDTQYF,TGTGCCAGCAGTCAGCGGGTAGGAACAGATACGCAGTATTTT
-,-,TRBV7-2,14,TRBJ2-5,CASSPGGSRETQYF,TGTGCCAGCAGCCCTGGGGGGTCACGTGAGACCCAGTACTTC
-,TRBD1,TRBV12-3/TRBV12-4,13,TRBJ2-7,CASGQGASYEQYF,TGTGCCAGCGGACAGGGTGCTTCCTACGAGCAGTACTTC